This T cell receptor (beta chain) was obtained from a study of T cell clonotyping in hematopoietic cell transplantation (dated by TCRdb to the early 2020s). Regarding the study in general: Pretransplant samples from recipients were collected after cytoreduction. In the study, roughly 140 blood samples were gathered from roughly 40 consecutive transplant recipients and their related donors. Patients were recruited between late 2015 and 2017 and followed until September 2020 or death.

General findings and caveats noted by the study authors: Broader TCR repertoire diversity after transplant was predicted by Inverse Simpson Index values from donors and from recipients before transplant. The sample size was limited, and because cells were not sorted, the contributions of CD4 and CD8 repertoires could not be separated. Just a small fraction of recipient repertoires overlapped with donor repertoires, and more than 95% appeared de novo at the given depth. Recipient TCR diversity fell after transplant, with pathologically expanded clonotypes rising progressively from day 30 to day 180.

On this clone itself: Its antigen is still unknown. No base quality values were provided; no much bigger clone lies one nucleotide off.

The immunoSEQ assay, a bias-controlled multiplex PCR with V- and J-specific primers, was used to amplify TCR beta CDR3 regions from genomic DNA. A proprietary barcode and Illumina adapter sequences were added to the CDR3 amplicons in a second PCR step. CDR3 libraries were sequenced on an Illumina MiSeq instrument. Per the authors' processing: Export and quality control were handled in immunoSEQ Analyzer 3.0, while downstream analyses relied on R Bioconductor and Immunarch. Only productive rearrangements in the normalized downsampled data set were used to calculate repertoire metrics. In the normalized cohort, a clonotype counted as pathologically expanded if the clonotype was larger than 5 templates. The Inverse Simpson Index was used to measure repertoire diversity. To capture all clonotypes, CMV-specificity analyses were performed on the non-normalized data set. TCRdb mirrors the immuneACCESS table, restricted to in-frame sequences. Some clones are absent from its copies; in checked studies, under half trace to an unresolved V gene, and the reason for the others is unknown. Clone size and the V and J calls come from that table; the DNA yielded D and trimming. The sample data list about 29,000 clones, and over 65% of these were observed just once. The top ten hold under 8% of the sample.

The time point label, read with the paper, signifies: recipient sample about 28 days before transplant, after cytoreduction. Blood samples were obtained from recipients approximately 28 days before transplant and at days 30, 100 and 180 after transplant. Using Nuclei Lysis Solution, genomic DNA was extracted from unfractionated peripheral blood mononuclear cells that were either fresh or cryopreserved. The germline V gene provides CDR1 SGDLS and CDR2 YYNGEE. The CDR3 measures 15 amino acids from cysteine to phenylalanine. Just CDR3 DNA is preserved here, 45 bases in frame from base 1. Unmatched junction bases come to 8, with V trimmed by 4 bases and J by 4 bases.

The sequence was obtained from a woman aged 30 to 39 with chronic myeloid leukemia. Some clones in this sample may be carry-over from other donors' samples. Recombination joined TRBV9 with TRBJ2-1; 7 of the junction bases match TRBD1. This specimen was peripheral blood mononuclear cells, taken before stem cell transplant. The DNA sequence is given as TGTGCCAGCAGCTTAACCGGGACAGCTTACAATGAGCAGTTCTTC. Its product reads: CASSLTGTAYNEQFF.